These 26 T cell receptor beta chains were sequenced from one sample in a study of response to subunit inactivated influenza vaccine. Using its own MiXCR run on the RT-PCR reads, TCRdb lists one record per CDR3 protein. The sample gives almost 250,000 distinct CDR3 sequences, about 12% of which show up once; over 6.5% is in the top ten. The input for sequencing was non-naive T cells sorted from PBMCs, taken 14 to 15 days before vaccination. These receptors all come from a man over 45 who received an inactivated influenza vaccine.

This clonotype has more than one count but fewer than ten. Sequence at one end of the junction differs from germline and may be a read error. V usage is TRBV7-8 and J usage is TRBJ2-1; 7 positions match TRBD1. CDR3 length equals 15 residues. Looked up from germline, CDR1 is SGHVS and CDR2 is FQNEAQ. DNA of the CDR3: TGTGCCAGCAGCCCCGGACAGGCGTCCTACAATGGGCAGTTCTTC. The encoded protein is CASSPGQASYNGQFF.

The chain has TRBV19 and TRBJ2-2, with 8 positions matching TRBD1. This CDR3 spans 13 amino acids. Germline loops: CDR1 LNHDA, CDR2 SQIVND (reference sequence). After removal of 4 bases from V and 7 bases from J, the junction contained 2 bases not matched to a gene. CDR3 sequence: CASSRTGIGELFF. The CDR3 bases are TGTGCCAGTAGTAGGACAGGGATCGGGGAGCTGTTTTTT. Together with reference TRBV19 and TRBJ2-2, the CDR3 gives the full variable domain: DGGITQSPKYLFRKEGQNVTLSCEQNLNHDAMYWYRQDPGQGLRLIYYSQIVNDFQKGDIAEGYSVSREKKESFPLTVTSAQKNPTAFYLCASSRTGIGELFFGEGSRLTVL.

This clonotype was found a few times. V gene TRBV5-1 combines with J gene TRBJ1-1, with D perhaps matching TRBD1 (5 bases). The germline gives CDR1 SGHRS, CDR2 YFSETQ. V was clipped by 2 bases and J by 5 bases, with 13 bases between them. CDR3 length equals 14 residues. The CDR3 DNA follows: TGCGCCAGCAGCTTATCGGGACCTCGGACTGAAGCTTTCTTT. Residues: CASSLSGPRTEAFF.

The CDR3 region is CASSPERAGGETQYF. DNA of the CDR3: TGTGCCAGCAGTCCCGAGAGAGCTGGGGGAGAGACCCAGTACTTC. The genes are TRBV7-9 and TRBJ2-5, with D possibly called TRBD1 or TRBD2 (5 bases each). Trimming removed 6 bases from V and 4 bases from J, with 18 bases in between. The CDR3 extends over 15 amino acids. CDR1 and CDR2 from the germline V gene are SEHNR and FQNEAQ (reference sequence).

Only a few counts were recorded for this clonotype. The CDR3 is CSAAGVRDDEQFF. CDR3 sequence (DNA): TGCAGTGCTGCTGGGGTGAGGGACGATGAGCAGTTCTTC. The V call is TRBV20-1, the J call TRBJ2-1; D tentatively reads TRBD1 or TRBD2 (5 bases each). Between the trimmed V and J ends, which lost 5 bases and 8 bases, there was a span of 16 bases. CDR3 length equals 13 residues. Germline CDR1 DFQATT, CDR2 SNEGSKA (reference sequence).

This clonotype was counted between two and nine times. CDR3 nucleotide sequence: TGTGCCAGCAGTTTAGTCGTGGGGGCTTACTACGAGCAGTACTTC. Encoded protein: CASSLVVGAYYEQYF. The rearrangement links TRBV12-3 or TRBV12-4 to TRBJ2-7, with D possibly matching TRBD1 (6 bases). V was clipped by 1 base and J by 3 bases, with 13 bases between them. CDR3 length: 15 residues.

This clonotype was picked up a small number of times. The rearrangement links TRBV20-1 to TRBJ2-1; perhaps D is TRBD1 or TRBD2 (7 bases each). Germline CDR1 is DFQATT and CDR2 is SNEGSKA (reference sequence). The CDR3 extends over 15 amino acids. Trimming pared 2 bases from V and 2 bases from J, leaving 13 bases between. For the CDR3, the DNA is TGCAGTGCTAGACATCCAGGGGGGGCCTACAATGAGCAGTTCTTC. Amino acids: CSARHPGGAYNEQFF.

This clonotype was found many times. This chain uses TRBV4-2 with TRBJ2-1; D is uncertain. V lost 1 base and J lost 8, with 9 bases in between. The germline CDR1 and CDR2 sequences are LGHNA and YNFKEQ. This CDR3 has 13 amino acids. The chain's CDR3 is CASSQVGTDEQFF. DNA of the CDR3: TGTGCCAGCAGCCAAGTGGGTACAGATGAGCAGTTCTTC.

V and J are TRBV7-2 and TRBJ2-3; D is unclear. In germline, CDR1 is SGHTA, CDR2 FQGNSA. Trimming pared 6 bases from V and 5 bases from J, leaving 15 bases between. The CDR3 has 14 amino acids. The chain's CDR3 is CASSGWALKDTQYF. The CDR3 DNA reads as TGTGCCAGCAGTGGTTGGGCACTGAAAGATACGCAGTATTTT.

Only a few counts were recorded for this clonotype. A read error may account for a junction end that differs from germline. The rearrangement uses TRBV18 and TRBJ2-2; TRBD2 agrees at 7 bases. Germline V lookup: CDR1 KGHSH, CDR2 LQKENI. The CDR3 runs 18 residues. The CDR3 spells CASSMMASGVPKTGELFF. The DNA of the CDR3 is TGTGCCAGCTCAATGATGGCTAGCGGCGTCCCGAAGACCGGGGAGCTGTTTTTT. Full variable domain (rest looked up from reference TRBV18 and TRBJ2-2): NAGVMQNPRHLVRRRGQEARLRCSPMKGHSHVYWYRQLPEEGLKFMVYLQKENIIDESGMPKERFSAEFPKEGPSILRIQQVVRGDSAAYFCASSMMASGVPKTGELFFGEGSRLTVL.

Many counts were recorded for this clonotype. The CDR3 protein is CSASGNYGYTF. CDR3 nucleotides: TGCAGTGCTAGCGGGAACTATGGCTACACCTTC. The chain links TRBV20-1 to TRBJ1-2; D gene uncertain. CDR1 is DFQATT, CDR2 SNEGSKA, per germline (reference sequence). This CDR3 is 11 amino acids long. Trimming left V 3 bases short and J 2 bases short, with 4 bases between.

Only a few counts were recorded for this clonotype. The gene calls are TRBV28 and TRBJ1-2, with 8 positions matching TRBD1. Germline lookup yields CDR1 MDHEN and CDR2 SYDVKM. The CDR3 totals 14 residues. V trimming: 6 bases; J trimming: 4 bases; junction bases outside the gene matches: 7. CDR3 sequence reads: CASRSGTGIYGYTF. The CDR3, as DNA: TGTGCCAGCAGATCCGGGACAGGCATCTATGGCTACACCTTC.

In this sample, this clonotype turned up many times. The chain recombines TRBV12-3 or TRBV12-4 with TRBJ1-4, with D possibly being TRBD1 (6 bases). Trimming removed 7 bases from V and 8 bases from J, with 14 bases in between. The CDR3 is made up of 13 amino acids. The CDR3 sequence: CASTAGEWEKLFF. The CDR3, as DNA: TGTGCCAGCACCGCAGGGGAATGGGAAAAACTGTTTTTT.

This clonotype showed up many times. This chain uses TRBV27 with TRBJ2-3; maybe TRBD2 (6 bases). Trimming took 6 bases from V and 2 from J, leaving 12 bases between them. The CDR3 is 14 amino acids. Per the germline V gene, CDR1 is MNHEY and CDR2 is SMNVEV (reference sequence). The CDR3 loop reads CASRWGTHTDTQYF. CDR3 bases: TGTGCCAGCAGATGGGGGACTCACACAGATACGCAGTATTTT.

The chain combines TRBV6-5 with TRBJ2-3, with TRBD2 matching over 10 bases. The trim removed 0 bases at V and 2 bases at J, leaving 8 bases unmatched. Looked up from germline, CDR1 is MNHEY and CDR2 is SVGAGI. This CDR3 is built from 18 residues. The CDR3 protein is CASSYSGSSGGFTDTQYF. The CDR3 region has the DNA TGTGCCAGCAGTTACTCGGGGTCTAGCGGGGGCTTCACAGATACGCAGTATTTT.

The chain is built from TRBV2 and TRBJ2-4, with D perhaps given as TRBD1 or TRBD2 (5 bases each). CDR1 and CDR2 from the germline V gene are SNHLY and FYNNEI. This CDR3 contains 16 residues. Between the trimmed V and J ends, which lost 2 bases and 1 base, there was a span of 12 bases. The CDR3 DNA reads as TGTGCCAGCAGTGAACTGGGGGTGAGGGCCAAAAACATTCAGTACTTC. Its translation: CASSELGVRAKNIQYF.

This clonotype was observed a few times. The V call is TRBV28, the J call TRBJ2-6, with 7 bases matching TRBD1. The CDR3 loop spans 16 amino acids. The germline V gene has CDR1 MDHEN and CDR2 SYDVKM. Trimming at V came to 3 bases and at J to 0 bases, leaving 2 bases not matched to a gene. CDR3 in amino acids: CASSLDRFSGANVLTF. The CDR3 nucleotides are TGTGCCAGCAGTTTGGACAGGTTCTCTGGGGCCAACGTCCTGACTTTC. Filled out from reference TRBV28 and TRBJ2-6, the complete variable domain reads DVKVTQSSRYLVKRTGEKVFLECVQDMDHENMFWYRQDPGLGLRLIYFSYDVKMKEKGDIPEGYSVSREKKERFSLILESASTNQTSMYLCASSLDRFSGANVLTFGAGSRLTVL.

This clonotype was found many times. V is TRBV12-3 or TRBV12-4 and J is TRBJ2-7, with 15 bases identical to TRBD2. The CDR3 extends over 15 amino acids. Trimming at V came to 6 bases and at J to 7 bases, leaving 7 bases not matched to a gene. CDR3 region: CASSPGLAGGREQYF. The CDR3 DNA reads TGTGCCAGCAGCCCCGGACTAGCGGGAGGGAGGGAGCAGTACTTC.

This clonotype was counted ten times or more. The rearrangement joins TRBV28 to TRBJ2-4; tentatively, D is TRBD1 (6 bases). CDR1 and CDR2 from the germline V gene are MDHEN and SYDVKM. The V gene lost 2 bases and the J gene lost 5 bases, with 10 bases spanning the gap. The CDR3 extends over 14 amino acids. The CDR3 spells CASSLTGRENIQYF. CDR3 DNA sequence: TGTGCCAGCAGTTTAACAGGGCGGGAAAACATTCAGTACTTC.

This clonotype came up many times. The chain carries TRBV15 and TRBJ2-3; 8 nucleotides align to TRBD2. V lost 0 bases to trimming and J lost 3 bases; unmatched junction nucleotides: 5. Germline CDR1 is LNHNV and CDR2 is YYDKDF (reference sequence). The CDR3 extends over 16 amino acids. This CDR3 is CATSRDLRGGTDTQYF. As DNA, the CDR3 is TGTGCCACCAGCAGAGATCTCCGGGGGGGGACAGATACGCAGTATTTT.

This clonotype was found many times. The V gene is TRBV6-1, the J gene TRBJ2-1, with 10 nucleotides matching TRBD1. The V and J ends lost 5 bases and 1 base, in that order; junction bases with no gene match: 11. The germline gives CDR1 MNHNS, CDR2 SASEGT. The CDR3 consists of 18 residues. CDR3 sequence reads: CASSQTGGLTSSYNEQFF. The CDR3 nucleotides read TGTGCCAGCAGTCAGACAGGGGGCTTGACCTCTTCCTACAATGAGCAGTTCTTC.

The genes are TRBV6-1 and TRBJ2-5; D perhaps matches TRBD1 (5 bases). Germline V gene sequence: CDR1 MNHNS, CDR2 SASEGT. V was clipped by 6 bases and J by 4 bases, with 12 bases between them. The CDR3 length is 13 residues. In DNA form, the CDR3 reads TGTGCCAGCAGCTCAATGGGGCGAGAGACCCAGTACTTC. This translates into CASSSMGRETQYF.

This clonotype was detected only a few times. The genes are TRBV5-1 and TRBJ2-3; D gene uncertain. Looked up from germline, CDR1 is SGHRS and CDR2 is YFSETQ. CDR3 size: 15 residues. The germline V and J ends were trimmed by 0 bases and 6 bases, with 14 bases remaining between them. CDR3 sequence: CASSLGSSPTDTQYF. CDR3 in DNA: TGCGCCAGCAGCTTGGGGTCTTCCCCAACGGATACGCAGTATTTT.

The chain couples TRBV28 to TRBJ1-6, with D tentatively TRBD1 (6 bases). The ends were cut back, 6 bases at V and 5 bases at J, with 14 bases in the middle. There are 15 residues in the CDR3. Germline values: CDR1 MDHEN, CDR2 SYDVKM. CDR3 DNA: TGTGCCAGCAGAAGGGGGGATTTGGATAATTCACCCCTCCACTTT. This gives the protein CASRRGDLDNSPLHF.

The J gene is TRBJ2-1, the V gene TRBV20-1; 8 bases align to TRBD1. J lost 9 bases, V lost 3 bases, and 16 bases had no gene match. This CDR3 is 16 amino acids long. The germline V gene has CDR1 DFQATT and CDR2 SNEGSKA (reference sequence). The CDR3: CSASSDRGRWLSEQFF. CDR3 coding DNA: TGCAGTGCTAGTTCCGACAGGGGCCGGTGGTTATCTGAGCAGTTCTTC.

The V call is TRBV7-9, the J call TRBJ2-7, with D perhaps being TRBD1 or TRBD2 (6 bases each). The CDR3 runs to 15 residues. V was trimmed by 6 bases and J by 2 bases, leaving 17 bases between them. The V gene's germline CDR1 is SEHNR and CDR2 FQNEAQ (reference sequence). CDR3 amino acids: CASSKSGDTPYEQYF. In nucleotides, the CDR3 is TGTGCCAGCAGTAAATCGGGGGACACTCCCTACGAGCAGTACTTC.